This T cell receptor (beta chain) was obtained from a study of PD-1 blockade in mismatch repair-deficient tumors. Documented time point: roughly 10-day in vitro stimulation with candidate neoantigen peptide 5. Turning to this clone: The antigen is undetermined.

This CDR3 has 15 residues. Germline V gene data show CDR1 as GTSNPN and CDR2 as SVGIG (reference sequence). With 2 bases clipped from V and 1 base from J, the junction kept 4 bases outside the gene matches. Generated by immunoSEQ multiplex PCR, the TCRdb table keeps only in-frame clones and is missing some. The sample has fewer than 18,000 clones; about four fifths are singletons. This receptor was identified in an adult with mismatch repair-deficient cancer. Material: cells cultured in vitro, obtained from a patient treated with pembrolizumab. The chain links TRBV30 to TRBJ2-3, with TRBD2 matching over 9 bases. CDR3 sequence (DNA): TGTGCCTGGAGTCGTAGCGGGAGAGGCACAGATACGCAGTATTTT. This encodes CAWSRSGRGTDTQYF. The full variable domain, rest sourced from reference TRBV30 and TRBJ2-3, is SQTIHQWPATLVQPVGSPLSLECTVEGTSNPNLYWYRQAAGRGLQLLFYSVGIGQISSEVPQNLSASRPQDRQFILSSKKLLLSDSGFYLCAWSRSGRGTDTQYFGPGTRLTVL.